This T cell receptor (beta chain) comes out of a study of shared clonotypes between healthy human individuals. Study-wide points: Clonotype sharing among donors was expected to depend on sequencing depth.

CD8 cells classed as naive were CD45RO-negative and positively selected for CCR7, excluding terminally differentiated effector memory CD45RA+ cells. This clone was observed once. Its antigen is currently unknown. Assay: immunoSEQ multiplex PCR; the TCRdb copy retains only in-frame clones and omits some. The sample holds about 800,000 clones, just over 95% seen once. V was trimmed by 2 bases and J by 8 bases, leaving 15 bases between them. The CDR3 runs to 13 residues. Germline lookup yields CDR1 GTSNPN and CDR2 SVGIG (reference sequence). This sequence joins TRBV30 and TRBJ1-2; D not certain. Sequencing was carried out using naive CD8+ T cells sorted from blood. The clonotype comes from a man aged 25 to 40 in good health. The CDR3 DNA reads TGTGCCTGGAGTTCCGCCGGGTTTGACGGCTACACCTTC. Its protein is CAWSSAGFDGYTF.